Here is one T cell receptor (beta chain) with its context. It may be a read error: a sequence one base away is much more abundant. Here the CDR3 omits its conserved ending phenylalanine or tryptophan, so a read error is the likely source. Starting from around 0.45 ug of total RNA, TCR beta cDNA was produced with a primer in the constant region. Libraries covering TCR beta were generated through three nested multiplex PCR rounds (using a slightly modified ARM-PCR). PCR rounds one and two used TRBV1-TRBV30 forward primers with a C-beta reverse primer for roughly 9 cycles each. Via MiXCR, TCRdb re-called the multiplex PCR reads, giving one row per CDR3 protein. The data hold 99,000 or so distinct CDR3 sequences, with 55% to 75% observed a single time. CDR1 and CDR2 (germline): SGHRS, YFSETQ. The V segment lost 4 bases and the J segment 3 bases; nucleotides outside the gene matches: 4. This CDR3 comprises 14 residues.

This sample is drawn from a study of tumor-infiltrating lymphocytes in primary liver carcinoma. The tissue used was unsorted bulk material of about 17-33 mg. RNA and DNA were co-extracted from it with the AllPrep DNA/RNA mini kit. The V gene is TRBV5-1, the J gene TRBJ2-1; 7 bases fit TRBD1. Sequenced sample: liver tumor tissue from sampling region 5. Subset denoted: tumor region T5, tumor centre. The TCR comes from a woman aged 60-70 years with primary liver carcinoma and hepatitis B virus infection. CDR3 DNA sequence: TGCGCCAGCAGCGGGGGACAGAACTACAATGAGCAGTTCATC. It codes for CASSGGQNYNEQFI.